Listed below are T cell receptor beta chains from one sample, sequenced in a study of shared clonotypes between healthy human individuals. Produced via immunoSEQ multiplex PCR; TCRdb's table is partial and in-frame only. The repertoire holds roughly 1.5 million clones, with nearly 99% as singletons. Sequences were obtained from naive CD4+ T cells sorted from blood. Source of these receptors: a man aged 25-45 years in good health. The CDR3 runs from the conserved cysteine through the conserved F or W. The D gene is left open where the match is weak. Clone size appears in some rows only: once, few, many, or a class for an expanded clone.

CDR3	DNA	size	D	J	V
CAISFMNTEAFF	TGTGCCATCAGTTTTATGAACACTGAAGCTTTCTTT	.	.	TRBJ1-1	TRBV10-3
CASSGDRVGGNTIYF	TGTGCCAGCAGTGGTGACAGGGTGGGTGGAAACACCATATATTTT	once	TRBD1	TRBJ1-3	TRBV2
CASSMDRGNVPSNQPQHF	TGTGCCAGTAGTATGGACAGAGGAAATGTGCCCAGTAATCAGCCCCAGCATTTT	.	.	TRBJ1-5	TRBV19
CASSQGNEKLFF	TGTGCCAGCTCACAGGGGAATGAAAAACTGTTTTTT	.	.	TRBJ1-4	TRBV18
CASSLDRAYQETQYF	TGTGCCAGCAGCTTGGACAGGGCGTACCAAGAGACCCAGTACTTC	.	.	TRBJ2-5	TRBV5-6
CASSLALGGSSYEQYF	TGTGCCAGCAGCTTGGCCCTAGGGGGGAGCTCCTACGAGCAGTACTTC	.	.	TRBJ2-7	TRBV5-6
CASSIPGGSAKATDTQYF	TGCGCCAGCAGCATCCCCGGGGGTAGCGCTAAGGCCACAGATACGCAGTATTTT	.	.	TRBJ2-3	TRBV5-1
CASSSGQPQETQYF	TGCGCCAGCAGCTCAGGACAGCCCCAAGAGACCCAGTACTTC	.	.	TRBJ2-5	TRBV5-1
CASSSSGKTREQFF	TGTGCCAGCAGCTCTAGCGGGAAAACGCGGGAGCAGTTCTTC	.	TRBD2	TRBJ2-1	TRBV9
CASSLGQGTREQYF	TGTGCCAGCAGTTTAGGGCAGGGGACTCGGGAGCAGTACTTC	.	.	TRBJ2-7	TRBV28
CASSDTRSVDTQYF	TGTGCCAGCAGTGACACCCGTTCAGTCGATACGCAGTATTTT	once	.	TRBJ2-3	TRBV6-4
CASSLAGQLKSSGELFF	TGCGCCAGCAGCTTGGCCGGACAGCTAAAGTCATCCGGGGAGCTGTTTTTT	.	.	TRBJ2-2	TRBV5-1
CAIRGALAGAGPVDTDTQYF	TGTGCCATCAGGGGTGCGCTAGCGGGAGCAGGGCCGGTGGACACAGATACGCAGTATTTT	.	TRBD2	TRBJ2-3	TRBV10-3
CASSLGQGLYTDTQYF	TGTGCCAGCAGTCTAGGACAAGGACTATACACAGATACGCAGTATTTT	once	.	TRBJ2-3	TRBV27
CATSRPGGGRAADTQYF	TGTGCCACCAGCAGACCGGGTGGCGGGAGGGCGGCAGATACGCAGTATTTT	.	TRBD2	TRBJ2-3	TRBV15
CASSLFSGSENEQFF	TGTGCCAGCAGTTTGTTCAGCGGGAGTGAAAATGAGCAGTTCTTC	.	TRBD2	TRBJ2-1	TRBV28
CASSLPSGRANNEQFF	TGTGCCAGCAGCTTACCTAGCGGGAGGGCAAACAATGAGCAGTTCTTC	.	TRBD2	TRBJ2-1	TRBV7-9
CASSVGQMYEKLFF	TGTGCCAGCAGTGTTGGGCAGATGTATGAAAAACTGTTTTTT	.	.	TRBJ1-4	TRBV2
CASRNEGGISYEQYF	TGTGCCAGCAGGAACGAGGGCGGGATCTCCTACGAGCAGTACTTC	.	.	TRBJ2-7	TRBV2
CASSFWGQGATAKYGYTF	TGTGCCAGCAGTTTTTGGGGACAGGGGGCTACGGCCAAATATGGCTACACCTTC	once	TRBD1	TRBJ1-2	TRBV28
CASIPLAGAGNEQFF	TGTGCCAGCATCCCTTTAGCGGGAGCGGGCAATGAGCAGTTCTTC	once	TRBD2	TRBJ2-1	TRBV6-6
CASSSGTSGTDTQYF	TGTGCTAGCAGCTCCGGGACTAGCGGCACAGATACGCAGTATTTT	.	TRBD2	TRBJ2-3	TRBV7-7
CASTSFGTDSYEQYF	TGTGCCAGCACAAGTTTCGGCACAGACTCCTACGAGCAGTACTTC	.	.	TRBJ2-7	TRBV27
CASSFVKNTGELFF	TGTGCCAGCAGTTTCGTAAAGAACACCGGGGAGCTGTTTTTT	.	.	TRBJ2-2	TRBV27
CASSEKARASYEQYF	TGTGCCAGCAGTGAGAAGGCCAGGGCCTCCTACGAGCAGTACTTC	.	.	TRBJ2-7	TRBV28
CASGGAGNEQYF	TGTGCCAGTGGGGGGGCTGGAAACGAGCAGTACTTC	.	.	TRBJ2-7	TRBV19
CASSGTGSNEQFF	TGCGCCAGCAGCGGGACAGGAAGCAATGAGCAGTTCTTC	.	TRBD1	TRBJ2-1	TRBV5-1
CASSLAGLAGETQYF	TGTGCCAGCAGCTTAGCAGGACTAGCGGGAGAGACCCAGTACTTC	once	TRBD2	TRBJ2-5	TRBV7-9
CASSRLGSTWQGAVTQYF	TGTGCCAGTAGCCGGCTGGGGTCGACTTGGCAGGGGGCTGTCACGCAGTATTTT	.	TRBD1	TRBJ2-3	TRBV19
CASSLTGDKEQYF	TGCGCCAGCAGCTTGACAGGGGACAAGGAGCAGTACTTC	.	TRBD1	TRBJ2-7	TRBV5-1
CASSSIGRRYGYTF	TGTGCCAGCAGTAGCATCGGACGGCGCTATGGCTACACCTTC	.	.	TRBJ1-2	TRBV6-5
CASSKTGNGQFF	TGTGCCAGTAGTAAGACAGGGAATGGGCAGTTCTTC	few	TRBD1	TRBJ2-1	TRBV19
CASSQAPGQRQTGNTIYF	TGCGCCAGCAGCCAAGCCCCTGGACAGAGGCAGACTGGAAACACCATATATTTT	.	.	TRBJ1-3	TRBV4-3
CASSSLGVTGFYEQFF	TGTGCCAGCAGCTCATTGGGGGTAACAGGGTTCTATGAGCAGTTCTTC	.	.	TRBJ2-1	TRBV9
CASSAWTASSYEQYF	TGTGCCAGCAGTGCATGGACGGCTAGCTCCTACGAGCAGTACTTC	.	.	TRBJ2-7	TRBV28
CASSPSYGEETQYF	TGTGCCAGTAGCCCCTCGTACGGTGAAGAGACCCAGTACTTC	.	.	TRBJ2-5	TRBV19